The present entry profiles one T cell receptor beta chain with its context. As yet, its antigen is unknown. RNA transcripts served as the template for amplifying TCR beta CDR3 regions. First-round RT-PCR of the TCR CDR3 relied on the HTBI primer set. TCRdb recomputed calls from the multiplex PCR reads with MiXCR, one row per CDR3 protein. The repertoire consists of under 650,000 distinct CDR3 sequences, with 15% to 20% occurring once and the leading ten covering around 4%. This entry comes from a study of T cells in Graves' hyperthyroidism and ophthalmopathy. Study-wide context: Peripheral blood sampling occurred at initial diagnosis, before any treatment. Overall study results and limits: Ophthalmopathy was identified by the model a median about 6.4 months ahead of onset. In the blood, most expanded thyroid clonotypes above 0.001 appeared as well.

Disease duration under 2 months; hyperthyroidism patients were aged 18 to 65. This receptor was taken from a young woman with Graves' hyperthyroidism. Sequencing was performed on blood.

CDR3 loop: CASSPGLAGMADTQYF. CDR3 DNA sequence: TGTGCCAGCAGCCCCGGACTAGCGGGCATGGCAGATACGCAGTATTTT. The J gene is TRBJ2-3, the V gene TRBV9; 11 nucleotides line up with TRBD2. The CDR3 loop spans 16 amino acids. CDR1 is SGDLS, CDR2 YYNGEE, per germline. V dropped 4 bases and J dropped 4; count of bases not matched to a gene: 8.